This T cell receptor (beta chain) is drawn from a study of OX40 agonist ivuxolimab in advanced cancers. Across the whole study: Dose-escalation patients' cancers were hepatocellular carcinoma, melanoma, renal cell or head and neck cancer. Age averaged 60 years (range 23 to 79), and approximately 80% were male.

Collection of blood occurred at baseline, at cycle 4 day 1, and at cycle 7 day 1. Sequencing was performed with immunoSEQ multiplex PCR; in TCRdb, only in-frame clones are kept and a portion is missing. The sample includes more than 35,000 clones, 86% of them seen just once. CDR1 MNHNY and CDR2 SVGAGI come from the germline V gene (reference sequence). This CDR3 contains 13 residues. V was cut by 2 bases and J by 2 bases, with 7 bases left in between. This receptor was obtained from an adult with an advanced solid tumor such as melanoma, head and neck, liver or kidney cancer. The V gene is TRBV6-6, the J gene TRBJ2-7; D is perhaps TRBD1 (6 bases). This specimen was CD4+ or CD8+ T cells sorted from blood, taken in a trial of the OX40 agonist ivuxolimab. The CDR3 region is CASSYGQTYEQYF. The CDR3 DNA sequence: TGTGCCAGCAGTTACGGACAGACCTACGAGCAGTACTTC.